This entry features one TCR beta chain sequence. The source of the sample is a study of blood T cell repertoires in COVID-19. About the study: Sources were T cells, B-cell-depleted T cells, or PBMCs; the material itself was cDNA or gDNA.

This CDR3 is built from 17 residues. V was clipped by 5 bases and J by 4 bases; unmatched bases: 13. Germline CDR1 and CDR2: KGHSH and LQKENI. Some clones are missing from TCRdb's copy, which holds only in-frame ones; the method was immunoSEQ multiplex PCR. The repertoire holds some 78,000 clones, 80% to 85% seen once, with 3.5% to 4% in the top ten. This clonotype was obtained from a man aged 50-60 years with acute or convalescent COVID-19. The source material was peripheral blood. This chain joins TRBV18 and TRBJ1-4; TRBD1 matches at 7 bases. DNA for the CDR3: TGTGCCAGCTCATCCCGCCCGACAGGGTCAAATAATGAAAAACTGTTTTTT. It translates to CASSSRPTGSNNEKLFF.